This is a list of T cell receptor beta chains from one sample in a study of T-cell reconstitution after alpha-beta-depleted transplantation in children. Each CDR3 protein gets one entry after TCRdb re-called the PCR reads with MiXCR. The sample comprises about 460,000 distinct CDR3 sequences, about 10% of which are singletons, and approximately 15% rests with the top ten. Sample: PBMCs, mostly from graft donor cells, taken 180 days after TCRalphabeta/CD19-depleted stem cell transplant. The receptors were gathered from a female patient aged 2-9 years who had a stem cell transplant for aplastic anemia, so the T cells may come from the graft donor. Both conserved end residues are part of each CDR3. The order of the fields is J gene, V gene, clone size, D gene, CDR3 DNA, CDR3 protein. D genes are given only for firm matches. Expanded clones get a size class; other rows say once, few or many, or leave the size out.

>TRBJ2-3|TRBV5-1|NA|NA
TGCGCCAGCAGCTTTGGCGCCACAGATACGCAGTATTTT
CASSFGATDTQYF
>TRBJ1-2|TRBV12-3/TRBV12-4|few|NA
TGTGCCAGCACTTCACCGGGGCTTCATGGCTACACCTTC
CASTSPGLHGYTF
>TRBJ2-3|TRBV5-1|NA|TRBD1
TGCGCCAGCAGCTTGCCAGGGGGCTTCACAGATACGCAGTATTTT
CASSLPGGFTDTQYF
>TRBJ2-3|TRBV6-5|NA|NA
TGTGCCAGCAGTTACCGGAGGTCTGATACGCAGTATTTT
CASSYRRSDTQYF
>TRBJ1-2|TRBV15|NA|NA
TGTGCCACCCGGGACCGCCGCTATGGCTACACCTTC
CATRDRRYGYTF
>TRBJ2-7|TRBV29-1|few|TRBD2
TGCAGCGTCGCGACTAGCGGGACAAGAGGCGAGCAGTACTTC
CSVATSGTRGEQYF
>TRBJ1-1|TRBV3-1|NA|NA
TGTGCCAGCAGCCAAATTAAAACCACTGAAGCTTTCTTT
CASSQIKTTEAFF
>TRBJ2-1|TRBV29-1|few|TRBD1
TGCAGCGTGGAGGGACAGGGAATCTACAATGAGCAGTTCTTC
CSVEGQGIYNEQFF
>TRBJ2-2|TRBV15|NA|NA
TGTGCCACCAGCAGAGAGGGGGTCGGGGAGCTGTTTTTT
CATSREGVGELFF
>TRBJ2-5|TRBV11-2|many|TRBD1
TGTGCCAGCAGCTTTCCCGAGACCTCGACAGGGCGGCAAGAGACCCAGTACTTC
CASSFPETSTGRQETQYF
>TRBJ2-2|TRBV10-1|NA|NA
TGCGCCAGCAGTGAGTCTAGCGCAAACACCGGGGAGCTGTTTTTT
CASSESSANTGELFF
>TRBJ2-2|TRBV15|NA|TRBD2
TGTGCCACCAGCAGATCGGGACTAGCGGGAGGTGGCACCGGGGAGCTGTTTTTT
CATSRSGLAGGGTGELFF
>TRBJ1-1|TRBV28|many|NA
TGTGCCAGCAAACAGGCCGGGGCGGTTGAAGCTTTCTTT
CASKQAGAVEAFF
>TRBJ1-1|TRBV12-3/TRBV12-4|many|NA
TGTGCCAGCAGCTACCGGACGGTGAACACTGAAGCTTTCTTT
CASSYRTVNTEAFF
>TRBJ2-1|TRBV27|few|NA
TGTGCCAGCCAGGGGGGGCTCCGGTACAATGAGCAGTTCTTC
CASQGGLRYNEQFF
>TRBJ1-1|TRBV28|NA|NA
TGTGCCAGCAGTTTTATGTCAGGAAGGCTGGCTAACACTGAAGCTTTCTTT
CASSFMSGRLANTEAFF
>TRBJ1-1|TRBV6-5|NA|TRBD1
TGTGCCAGCAGTTACTCCGGGACAGGGGGCACTGAAGCTTTCTTT
CASSYSGTGGTEAFF
>TRBJ2-6|TRBV11-1|NA|TRBD1
TGTGCCAGCAGCACACGGACAGGGTGGATCTCTGGGGCCAACGTCCTGACTTTC
CASSTRTGWISGANVLTF
>TRBJ2-7|TRBV27|many|NA
TGTGCCAGCAGTTTTGGGCTAGCGCGCGAGCAGTACTTC
CASSFGLAREQYF
>TRBJ2-1|TRBV7-2|many|TRBD1
TGTGCCAGCAGCCCTAGGGGGCACCCCAGGGATGAGCAGTTCTTC
CASSPRGHPRDEQFF
>TRBJ2-2|TRBV30|few|TRBD2
TGTGCCTGGATTTCGCGACTAGCGGGGAACACCGGGGAGCTGTTTTTT
CAWISRLAGNTGELFF
>TRBJ1-2|TRBV2|NA|NA
NA
CASSTSVGDYGYTF
>TRBJ2-1|TRBV3-1|NA|TRBD2
TGTGCCTGCTCCAAGCAGGGCGGGAGAAGCCATGAGCAGTTCTTC
CACSKQGGRSHEQFF
>TRBJ1-3|TRBV7-2|NA|NA
TGTGCCAGCACCCCTCAACCGGGCTCTGGAAACACCATATATTTT
CASTPQPGSGNTIYF
>TRBJ2-3|TRBV18|few|NA
TGTGCCAGCTCACCCGACCGCACAGATACGCAGTATTTT
CASSPDRTDTQYF
>TRBJ2-2|TRBV15|few|TRBD2
TGTGCCACCAGCAGCGGACTAGCGGGAGTTGGGAACACCGGGGAGCTGTTTTTT
CATSSGLAGVGNTGELFF
>TRBJ2-2|TRBV7-2|few|TRBD1
TGTGCCAGCAGCTACGACAGGGGACAGGGCGGGGAGCTGTTTTTT
CASSYDRGQGGELFF